Each of the 20 T cell receptor beta chains below was sequenced from the same sample in a study of T-cell memory formation after mild COVID-19. TCRdb called the 5' RACE reads again in MiXCR, with one record for every CDR3 protein. The sample carries approximately 430,000 distinct CDR3 sequences, about a quarter recorded once. The specimen was PBMCs or a T cell subset sorted from them (not recorded which). The origin of the receptors is an adult woman who had mild COVID-19 (a few samples of this study predate the infection). Cell type and time point are not known.

The chain uses TRBV4-1 and TRBJ1-1; no definite D call. Per germline, CDR1 MGHRA and CDR2 YSYEKL. The V gene lost 3 bases and the J gene lost 3 bases, with 14 bases spanning the gap. CDR3 length equals 15 residues. CDR3 DNA: TGCGCCAGCAGCCACTACACAATCCTCTACACTGAAGCTTTCTTT. Translated: CASSHYTILYTEAFF.

Only a few counts were recorded for this clonotype. The gene calls are TRBV6-5 and TRBJ1-1; tentatively, D is TRBD1 (6 bases). Germline-derived CDR1 and CDR2 are MNHEY and SVGAGI. The CDR3 totals 14 residues. The V end lost 6 bases, the J end lost 1 base, and 12 bases lay between the germline ends. DNA of the CDR3: TGTGCCAGCAGCCACAGGGAGGGGAACACTGAAGCTTTCTTT. Encoded protein: CASSHREGNTEAFF.

This clonotype was observed a few times. J is TRBJ1-3 and V is TRBV4-2; TRBD1 matches 8 bases. Per germline, CDR1 LGHNA and CDR2 YNFKEQ. This CDR3 region has 16 residues. Unmatched junction bases numbered 5, after V lost 0 bases and J lost 4 bases. The CDR3 loop is CASSQEGRTGGNTIYF. Here the CDR3 DNA reads TGTGCCAGCAGCCAAGAAGGGCGGACAGGGGGAAACACCATATATTTT.

This clonotype was picked up one time. The gene calls are TRBV12-5 and TRBJ2-1; TRBD2 aligns across 9 bases. Germline V gives CDR1 LGHNT, CDR2 FRNRAP. J was trimmed by 5 bases and V by 0 bases; bases with no gene match: 11. This CDR3 spans 18 amino acids. CDR3: CASGLVFLATSGNNEQFF. CDR3 DNA sequence: TGTGCTAGTGGTTTGGTATTTCTGGCGACTAGCGGAAACAATGAGCAGTTCTTC.

This sequence joins TRBV6-1 and TRBJ2-1; 11 bases map to TRBD2. V gave up 9 bases and J gave up 7 bases; unmatched junction bases: 8. The CDR3 covers 14 residues. CDR1 and CDR2 from the germline V gene are MNHNS and SASEGT. The CDR3 loop is CASRLAGGSNEQFF. In DNA, the CDR3 is TGTGCCAGTCGTCTAGCGGGGGGTTCGAATGAGCAGTTCTTC.

The rearrangement links TRBV5-5 to TRBJ2-2; D possibly matches TRBD1 or TRBD2 (6 bases each). Trimming stripped 9 bases from V and 5 bases from J, with 17 bases between. CDR1 is SGHKS, CDR2 YYEKEE, per germline (reference sequence). CDR3 size: 14 residues. This CDR3 is CANGRGQGTGELFF. The CDR3 DNA reads as TGTGCCAACGGCCGGGGGCAAGGGACCGGGGAGCTGTTTTTT.

V usage is TRBV29-1 and J usage is TRBJ1-1, with 8 positions matching TRBD1. The germline V gene encodes CDR1 SQVTM and CDR2 ANQGSEA. Trimming cost V 6 bases and J 4 bases; bases outside gene matches: 4. This CDR3 has 12 residues. This CDR3 reads CSVAQGATEAFF. The CDR3 DNA reads as TGCAGCGTGGCTCAGGGGGCCACTGAAGCTTTCTTT. The complete variable domain, with remaining parts taken from reference TRBV29-1 and TRBJ1-1, reads SAVISQKPSRDICQRGTSLTIQCQVDSQVTMMFWYRQQPGQSLTLIATANQGSEATYESGFVIDKFPISRPNLTFSTLTVSNMSPEDSSIYLCSVAQGATEAFFGQGTRLTVV.

The chain links TRBV10-3 to TRBJ2-1; 16 bases align to TRBD2. CDR1 is ENHRY, CDR2 SYGVKD, per germline. V lost 7 bases, J lost 7 bases, and 13 bases stayed unmatched. CDR3 length equals 18 residues. CDR3 region: CAIMTGLAGGPGLNEQFF. CDR3 nucleotides: TGTGCCATCATGACGGGACTAGCGGGAGGGCCCGGGCTTAATGAGCAGTTCTTC.

The rearrangement joins TRBV7-8 to TRBJ1-2; tentative D call: TRBD1 (5 bases). The CDR3 is 13 residues long. Trimming left V 3 bases short and J 8 bases short, with 13 bases between. The germline V gene has CDR1 SGHVS and CDR2 FQNEAQ. The CDR3 nucleotides read TGTGCCAGCAGCTTCGACACCGGGGGGGGCTACACCTTC. It is translated as CASSFDTGGGYTF. The full variable domain, with the rest looked up from reference TRBV7-8 and TRBJ1-2, is GAGVSQSPRYKVAKRGQDVALRCDPISGHVSLFWYQQALGQGPEFLTYFQNEAQLDKSGLPSDRFFAERPEGSVSTLKIQRTQQEDSAVYLCASSFDTGGGYTFGSGTRLTVV.

The genes are TRBV7-9 and TRBJ2-1; D not resolved. Germline CDR1 is SEHNR and CDR2 is FQNEAQ (reference sequence). V gave up 1 base and J gave up 15 bases, with 16 bases separating them. This CDR3 spans 13 amino acids. CDR3 sequence: CASSLVVGVELFF. CDR3 nucleotide sequence: TGTGCCAGCAGCTTAGTGGTAGGCGTTGAACTGTTCTTC.

V gene TRBV5-1 combines with J gene TRBJ2-3, with 14 bases identical to TRBD2. V dropped 3 bases and J dropped 0; count of bases not matched to a gene: 6. CDR1 is SGHRS and CDR2 is YFSETQ in the germline V gene. This CDR3 comprises 18 residues. The CDR3 loop is CASSSRLAGGPSTDTQYF. The CDR3 DNA is TGCGCCAGCAGCTCCAGACTAGCGGGAGGGCCGAGCACAGATACGCAGTATTTT.

This chain uses TRBV6-6 with TRBJ1-2, with 7 bases that match TRBD1. Germline CDR1 reads MNHNY; CDR2 reads SVGAGI (reference sequence). Trimming at V came to 7 bases and at J to 5 bases, leaving 4 bases not matched to a gene. The CDR3 totals 12 residues. In DNA form, the CDR3 reads TGTGCCAGCACCACAGGGGCGTATGGCTACACCTTC. Translating gives CASTTGAYGYTF.

This clonotype was observed a handful of times. The V call is TRBV5-1, the J call TRBJ2-1; 10 positions agree with TRBD2. This CDR3 region has 15 residues. J lost 5 bases, V lost 2 bases, and 4 bases had no gene match. CDR1 SGHRS and CDR2 YFSETQ come from the germline V gene. DNA for the CDR3: TGCGCCAGCAGCTTTAGTAGCGGGGGGCACAATGAGCAGTTCTTC. The encoded protein is CASSFSSGGHNEQFF.

This clonotype was seen a handful of times. This rearrangement joins TRBV6-6 to TRBJ2-2; no firm D call. In germline, CDR1 is MNHNY, CDR2 SVGAGI (reference sequence). V was trimmed by 5 bases and J by 6 bases, leaving 10 bases between them. CDR3 length: 13 residues. CDR3 nucleotide sequence: TGTGCCAGCAGTCCTCACGAGGCCGGGGAGCTGTTTTTT. This codes for CASSPHEAGELFF.

V is TRBV2 and J is TRBJ1-2; TRBD1 matches 9 bases. CDR3 size: 14 residues. Germline loops: CDR1 SNHLY, CDR2 FYNNEI. J was trimmed by 6 bases and V by 7 bases; bases with no gene match: 9. The CDR3 DNA sequence: TGTGCCAGCACCTCGGACAGGGGAGGCCATGGCTACACCTTC. Protein product: CASTSDRGGHGYTF. Complete variable domain (other parts from reference TRBV2 and TRBJ1-2): EPEVTQTPSHQVTQMGQEVILRCVPISNHLYFYWYRQILGQKVEFLVSFYNNEISEKSEIFDDQFSVERPDGSNFTLKIRSTKLEDSAMYFCASTSDRGGHGYTFGSGTRLTVV.

This clonotype was picked up a small number of times. The CDR3 region is CASSLVAGDPYNEQFF. The CDR3 coding sequence is TGTGCCAGCAGCTTAGTAGCGGGAGACCCCTACAATGAGCAGTTCTTC. The rearrangement uses TRBV7-2 and TRBJ2-1; TRBD2 matches 9 bases. The CDR3 spans 16 residues. CDR1 is SGHTA and CDR2 is FQGNSA in the germline V gene. The trim removed 1 base at V and 2 bases at J, leaving 3 bases unmatched.

The chain recombines TRBV13 with TRBJ1-1; D uncertain. V was clipped by 0 bases and J by 8 bases, with 13 bases between them. From germline, CDR1 is PRHDT and CDR2 FYEKMQ (reference sequence). This CDR3 has 14 amino acids. In nucleotides, the CDR3 is TGTGCCAGCAGCTTAGGGTTTCGGGCCGGCGAAGCTTTCTTT. The encoded protein is CASSLGFRAGEAFF.

This clonotype appeared a few times. The rearrangement joins TRBV5-1 to TRBJ2-1; 9 bases fit TRBD2. The CDR3 contains 17 residues. The trim removed 4 bases at V and 9 bases at J, leaving 17 bases unmatched. Germline V lookup: CDR1 SGHRS, CDR2 YFSETQ. CDR3: CASSPSSGTSRMGEQFF. CDR3 in DNA: TGCGCCAGCAGCCCATCTTCTGGGACTAGCAGGATGGGTGAGCAGTTCTTC.

The chain carries TRBV6-5 and TRBJ2-3; the match to TRBD2 covers 10 bases. CDR3 length: 17 residues. V trimming: 2 bases; J trimming: 2 bases; junction bases outside the gene matches: 7. Germline V gene lookup returns CDR1 MNHEY and CDR2 SVGAGI. The CDR3 sequence is CASSYGLAGAPTDTQYF. CDR3 bases: TGTGCCAGCAGTTACGGTCTAGCGGGGGCACCCACAGATACGCAGTATTTT.

The CDR3 DNA sequence: TGTGCCAGCAGCGTTAGCGGGAGCGGCTACGAGCAGTACTTC. This encodes CASSVSGSGYEQYF. The gene calls are TRBV7-2 and TRBJ2-7; 9 bases align to TRBD2. The CDR3 length is 14 residues. V dropped 5 bases and J dropped 3; count of bases not matched to a gene: 5. The germline CDR1 and CDR2 sequences are SGHTA and FQGNSA.